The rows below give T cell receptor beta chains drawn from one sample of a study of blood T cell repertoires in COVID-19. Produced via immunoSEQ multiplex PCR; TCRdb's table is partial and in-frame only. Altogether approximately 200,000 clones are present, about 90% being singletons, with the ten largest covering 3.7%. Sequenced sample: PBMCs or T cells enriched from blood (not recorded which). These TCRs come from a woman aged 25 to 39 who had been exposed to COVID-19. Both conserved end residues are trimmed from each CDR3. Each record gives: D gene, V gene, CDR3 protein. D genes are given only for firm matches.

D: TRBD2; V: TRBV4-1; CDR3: ASSQAAGGYEQY
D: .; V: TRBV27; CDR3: ASSSAGRLNTEAF
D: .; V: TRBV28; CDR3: ALGGTYGYT
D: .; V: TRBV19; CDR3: ASTPPGNTEAF
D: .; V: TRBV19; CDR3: ACRGDIYGYT
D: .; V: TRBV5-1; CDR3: ASSLEAHGRSNYGYT
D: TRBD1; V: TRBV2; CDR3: ASRNGTGGYEQY
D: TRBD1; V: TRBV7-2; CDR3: ASSLPSTGGLNTIY
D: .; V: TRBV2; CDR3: ASSEVVGGDTQY
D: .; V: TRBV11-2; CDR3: ASSFRVGSEGNTGELF
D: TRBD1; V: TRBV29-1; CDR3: SVLRQGRSYEQY
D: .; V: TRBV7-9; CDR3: ASGHSYGNTIY
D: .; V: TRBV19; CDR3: ASTTGLYNEQF
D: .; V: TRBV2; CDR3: ASSATTYGYT
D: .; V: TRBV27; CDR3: ASSLSMVGGKAF
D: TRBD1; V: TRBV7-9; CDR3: ASSLIPSGTGDSYEQY
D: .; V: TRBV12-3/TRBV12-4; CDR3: ASSLTRNQPQH
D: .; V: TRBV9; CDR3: ASSVAEGQRTQY
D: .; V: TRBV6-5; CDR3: ASSYETLTGAYT
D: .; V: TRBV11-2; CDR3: ASSLRYGNPEAF
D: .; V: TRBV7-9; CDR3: ASNFGGEAF
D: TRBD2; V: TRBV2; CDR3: ASSEVGLAGTDTQY
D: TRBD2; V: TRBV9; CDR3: ASSPRDSGRAPPYEQY
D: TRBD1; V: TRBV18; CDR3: ASSPGQGAIDTQY
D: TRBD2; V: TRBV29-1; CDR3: SVGLAYSYEQY
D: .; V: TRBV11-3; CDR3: ASSPGRGATEAF
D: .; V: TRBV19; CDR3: ASSHLTAPNTGELF
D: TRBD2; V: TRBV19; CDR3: ASSRSGGAYEQY
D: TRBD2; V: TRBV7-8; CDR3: ASSLVDRGGTDTQY